A single sample gave rise to the 5 T cell receptor beta chains below, sequenced in a study of shared clonotypes between healthy human individuals (dated by TCRdb to the early 2020s). The library was prepared using the immunoSEQ multiplex PCR assay. TCRdb retrieved this table from immuneACCESS and kept in-frame rearrangements only. Not all clones are present; in checked studies, unresolved V genes account for under half, and no reason is known for the remainder. For this sample there are some 510,000 clones; approximately 85% appear just once. 10% to 15% of the sample goes to the ten largest clones. Sequenced sample: PBMCs. The origin of the receptors is a woman aged 40 to 50 in good health. Some clones in this sample may be carry-over from other donors' samples.

The genes are TRBV5-1 and TRBJ2-5; 15 positions agree with TRBD2. The germline V gene has CDR1 SGHRS and CDR2 YFSETQ. CDR3 length equals 17 residues. V lost 4 bases to trimming and J lost 5 bases; unmatched junction nucleotides: 9. The DNA of the CDR3 is TGCGCCAGCAGCATTCGGACTAGCGGGAGGGGCGGGGAGACCCAGTACTTC. Amino acids: CASSIRTSGRGGETQYF. Full variable domain (remainder filled in from reference TRBV5-1 and TRBJ2-5): KAGVTQTPRYLIKTRGQQVTLSCSPISGHRSVSWYQQTPGQGLQFLFEYFSETQRNKGNFPGRFSGRQFSNSRSEMNVSTLELGDSALYLCASSIRTSGRGGETQYFGPGTRLLVL.

The chain employs TRBV11-2 and TRBJ2-7; D uncertain. V gave up 1 base and J gave up 0 bases, with 4 bases separating them. CDR3 length: 13 residues. Germline assignment: CDR1 SGHAT and CDR2 FQNNGV. CDR3 DNA sequence: TGTGCCAGCAGCTTAGGGGGCTCCTACGAGCAGTACTTC. Translation gives CASSLGGSYEQYF.

The rearrangement uses TRBV9 and TRBJ2-5; 13 bases fit TRBD2. The ends lost 0 bases at V and 4 bases at J; junction bases unmatched: 12. The CDR3 sequence is 19 residues long. CDR1 SGDLS and CDR2 YYNGEE come from the germline V gene. The CDR3 nucleotides are TGTGCCAGCAGCGTAGCAGGGGAACTAGCGGGAGGGTCCGCAGAGACCCAGTACTTC. Its translation is CASSVAGELAGGSAETQYF.

V gene TRBV30 combines with J gene TRBJ1-5; the D gene is possibly TRBD1 (5 bases). V was clipped by 2 bases and J by 7 bases, with 15 bases between them. The length of the CDR3 is 14 residues. CDR1 GTSNPN and CDR2 SVGIG come from the germline V gene (reference sequence). The CDR3 DNA reads TGTGCCTGGAGTCAGGGTTCAGCGGGACAGCCCCAGCATTTT. Translating it yields CAWSQGSAGQPQHF.

The rearrangement uses TRBV19 and TRBJ2-3; D tentatively reads TRBD1 or TRBD2 (5 bases each). V was trimmed by 4 bases and J by 6 bases, leaving 14 bases between them. The CDR3 is 14 amino acids. From germline, CDR1 is LNHDA and CDR2 SQIVND (reference sequence). CDR3 loop: CASSTGTFPDTQYF. The CDR3 DNA reads TGTGCCAGTAGTACCGGGACCTTCCCGGATACGCAGTATTTT. Filled out from reference TRBV19 and TRBJ2-3, the complete variable domain reads DGGITQSPKYLFRKEGQNVTLSCEQNLNHDAMYWYRQDPGQGLRLIYYSQIVNDFQKGDIAEGYSVSREKKESFPLTVTSAQKNPTAFYLCASSTGTFPDTQYFGPGTRLTVL.